The source of this TCR beta chain is a study of T cell responses to AZD1222 COVID-19 vaccine. The germline V gene has CDR1 SQVTM and CDR2 ANQGSEA. The germline V and J ends were trimmed by 0 bases and 3 bases, with 4 bases remaining between them. This CDR3 is 12 amino acids long. Clones were read by immunoSEQ multiplex PCR, and TCRdb kept only the in-frame ones, dropping some. The data hold over 100,000 clones, with approximately 88% observed a single time. Study-wide points: Per reports, nearly half of all spike-specific TCRs target regions that are unmutated in variants. Elevations in Spike-specific TCR breadth and depth followed administration of two AZD1222 doses.

Worth noting for this clone: Its cognate antigen is unknown.

Specimen: peripheral blood, collected on day 0 of MenACWY control vaccination. The chain couples TRBV29-1 to TRBJ2-3; D is uncertain. The source is an adult in good health. DNA for the CDR3: TGCAGCGTTGAAGAGGGGACAGATACGCAGTATTTT. Amino acid sequence: CSVEEGTDTQYF.